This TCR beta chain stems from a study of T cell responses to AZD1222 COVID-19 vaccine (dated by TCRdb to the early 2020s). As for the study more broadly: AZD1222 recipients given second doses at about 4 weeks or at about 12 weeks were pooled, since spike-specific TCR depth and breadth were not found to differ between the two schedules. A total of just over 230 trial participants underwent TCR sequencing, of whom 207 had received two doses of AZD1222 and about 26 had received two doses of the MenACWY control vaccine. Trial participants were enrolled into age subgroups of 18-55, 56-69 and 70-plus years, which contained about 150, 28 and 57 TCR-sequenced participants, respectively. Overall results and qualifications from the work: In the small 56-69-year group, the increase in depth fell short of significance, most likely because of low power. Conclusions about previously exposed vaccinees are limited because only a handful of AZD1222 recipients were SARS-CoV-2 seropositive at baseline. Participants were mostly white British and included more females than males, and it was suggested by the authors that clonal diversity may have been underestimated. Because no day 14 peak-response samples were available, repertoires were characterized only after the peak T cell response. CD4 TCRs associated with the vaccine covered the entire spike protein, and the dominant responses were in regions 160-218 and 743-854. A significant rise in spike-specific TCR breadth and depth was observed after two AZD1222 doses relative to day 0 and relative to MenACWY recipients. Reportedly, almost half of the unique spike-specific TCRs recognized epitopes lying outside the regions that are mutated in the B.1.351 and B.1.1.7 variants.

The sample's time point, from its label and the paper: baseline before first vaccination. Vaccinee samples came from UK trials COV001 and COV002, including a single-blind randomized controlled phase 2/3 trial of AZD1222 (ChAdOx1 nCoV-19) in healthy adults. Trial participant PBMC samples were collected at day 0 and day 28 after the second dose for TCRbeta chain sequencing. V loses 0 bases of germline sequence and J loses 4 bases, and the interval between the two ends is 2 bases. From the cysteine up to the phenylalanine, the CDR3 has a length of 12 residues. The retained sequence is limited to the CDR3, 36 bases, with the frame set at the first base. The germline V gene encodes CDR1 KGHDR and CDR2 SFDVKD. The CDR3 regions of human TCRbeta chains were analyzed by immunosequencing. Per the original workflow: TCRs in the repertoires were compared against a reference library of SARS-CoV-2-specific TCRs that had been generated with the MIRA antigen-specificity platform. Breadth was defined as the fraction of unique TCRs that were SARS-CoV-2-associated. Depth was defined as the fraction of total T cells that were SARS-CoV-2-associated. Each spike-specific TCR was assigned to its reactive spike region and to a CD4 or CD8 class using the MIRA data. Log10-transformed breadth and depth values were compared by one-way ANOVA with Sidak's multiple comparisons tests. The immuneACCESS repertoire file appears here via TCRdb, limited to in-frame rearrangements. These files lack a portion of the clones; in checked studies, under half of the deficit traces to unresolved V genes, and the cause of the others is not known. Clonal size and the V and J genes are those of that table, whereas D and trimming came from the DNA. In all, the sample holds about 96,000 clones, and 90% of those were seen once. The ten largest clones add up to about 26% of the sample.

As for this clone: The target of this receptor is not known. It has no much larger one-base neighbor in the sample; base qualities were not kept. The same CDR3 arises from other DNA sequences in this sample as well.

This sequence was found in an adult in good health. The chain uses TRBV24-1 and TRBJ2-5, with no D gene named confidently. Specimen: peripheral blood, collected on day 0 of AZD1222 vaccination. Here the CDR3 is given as CATSDLVETQYF. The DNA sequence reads TGTGCCACCAGTGATTTGGTAGAGACCCAGTACTTC.